The 19 T cell receptor beta chains presented below share a single source sample, sequenced in a study of blood T cell repertoires in COVID-19. Clones were sequenced by immunoSEQ multiplex PCR, and TCRdb holds only the in-frame ones, with some missing. The repertoire consists of 100,000 to 150,000 clones, with around 74% occurring once and the leading ten covering 6%. The sequencing sample was made of peripheral blood. Receptors originate from an elderly man with COVID-19, enrolled during active disease.

The rearrangement joins TRBV28 to TRBJ1-5, with TRBD1 identical over 8 bases. Per germline, CDR1 MDHEN and CDR2 SYDVKM. Trimming removed 3 bases from V and 5 bases from J; junction bases left unmatched: 9. This CDR3 spans 16 amino acids. As DNA, the CDR3 is TGTGCCAGCAGTTTGATTGGGCAGGGGGCATATCAGCCCCAGCATTTT. Amino acid sequence: CASSLIGQGAYQPQHF.

The gene calls are TRBV6-4 and TRBJ2-2; D is perhaps TRBD2 (5 bases). This CDR3 has 15 residues. The germline gives CDR1 MRHNA, CDR2 SNTAGT. The V end was cut by 4 bases, the J end by 4 bases, with 13 bases between. The CDR3, as DNA: TGTGCCAGCAGTGCTGGAGCGGAACCCACCGGGGAGCTGTTTTTT. Amino acid sequence: CASSAGAEPTGELFF.

The gene calls are TRBV28 and TRBJ2-2; TRBD1 is a possible D gene (9 bases). Germline V CDR1 and CDR2: MDHEN, SYDVKM. The V and J ends lost 6 bases and 6 bases respectively, with 23 bases between them. CDR3 size: 17 residues. The CDR3 sequence: CASSNNRGLGRAGELFF. CDR3 nucleotide sequence: TGTGCCAGCAGCAATAACAGGGGGCTCGGGAGGGCCGGGGAGCTGTTTTTT.

The chain is built from TRBV10-3 and TRBJ2-7; 9 bases line up with TRBD2. Germline values: CDR1 ENHRY, CDR2 SYGVKD. The J segment lost 6 bases and the V segment lost 2 bases, leaving 8 bases of the junction unmatched. CDR3 length equals 15 residues. The CDR3 spells CAISELSAGGGEQYF. For the CDR3, the DNA is TGTGCCATCAGTGAGCTCTCAGCGGGAGGAGGCGAGCAGTACTTC.

This chain uses TRBV11-2 with TRBJ1-6, with 8 bases identical to TRBD1. This CDR3 is built from 15 residues. Looked up from germline, CDR1 is SGHAT and CDR2 is FQNNGV. Losses at the gene ends were 4 bases for V and 7 bases for J; bases not matched to a gene: 6. DNA for the CDR3: TGTGCCAGCAGCTCCTGGGGACAGGAGAATTCACCCCTCCACTTT. This sequence encodes CASSSWGQENSPLHF.

The V call is TRBV6-2 or TRBV6-3, the J call TRBJ2-3; no clear D gene. Germline V gives CDR1 MNHEY, CDR2 SVGEGT. CDR3 size: 13 residues. Deletions cut 4 bases from V and 5 bases from J, with 10 bases between. CDR3 sequence (DNA): TGTGCCAGCAGTTTTCGCAGCGTAGATACGCAGTATTTT. Residues: CASSFRSVDTQYF.

This chain links TRBV12-5 with TRBJ1-5; tentatively, D is TRBD1 (5 bases). There are 15 residues in the CDR3. Germline values: CDR1 LGHNT, CDR2 FRNRAP. Trimming took 6 bases from V and 5 from J, leaving 17 bases between them. The CDR3 coding sequence is TGTGCTAGTGGAGACGAGCAGGGTGGGGATCAGCCCCAGCATTTT. This encodes CASGDEQGGDQPQHF.

This clone was picked up a small number of times. CDR3 sequence (DNA): TGCAGCTCAGAGACAGGGGGCGTCACTGAAGCTTTCTTT. It is translated as CSSETGGVTEAFF. V is TRBV29-1 and J is TRBJ1-1, with 10 positions matching TRBD1. From germline, CDR1 is SQVTM and CDR2 ANQGSEA. The CDR3 is 13 residues long. After removal of 8 bases from V and 4 bases from J, the junction contained 7 bases not matched to a gene.

A single count supports this clone. The rearrangement joins TRBV5-1 to TRBJ1-3; 9 bases agree with TRBD1. V shed 4 bases, J shed 3 bases, and the junction held 8 bases outside the gene matches. Germline V gene data show CDR1 as SGHRS and CDR2 as YFSETQ. The CDR3 has 16 residues. The CDR3 reads CASSTLGQGIGNTIYF. In DNA form, the CDR3 reads TGCGCCAGCAGCACACTGGGACAGGGTATTGGAAACACCATATATTTT.

Of note for this clone: The identical CDR3 is also encoded by other nucleotide sequences in the sample. The chain joins TRBV28 to TRBJ1-1, with a possible D match to TRBD1 (5 bases). V gave up 2 bases and J gave up 1 base, with 8 bases separating them. Germline CDR1 MDHEN, CDR2 SYDVKM. This CDR3 is 14 amino acids long. In nucleotides, the CDR3 is TGTGCCAGCAGTTTACCCACAGGGAACACTGAAGCTTTCTTT. It translates to CASSLPTGNTEAFF.

In its sample, this clone was seen a few times. V usage is TRBV7-3 and J usage is TRBJ2-3, with TRBD2 matching 9 bases. This CDR3 has 14 amino acids. Per the germline V gene, CDR1 is SGHTA and CDR2 is FQGTGA. Germline trimming cut 5 bases from V and 4 bases from J; bases unmatched to any gene: 4. The CDR3 sequence is CASSLGLAPDTQYF. The CDR3 nucleotides read TGTGCCAGCAGCCTCGGACTAGCGCCAGATACGCAGTATTTT. Supplemented by reference TRBV7-3 and TRBJ2-3, the full variable domain reads GAGVSQTPSNKVTEKGKYVELRCDPISGHTALYWYRQSLGQGPEFLIYFQGTGAADDSGLPNDRFFAVRPEGSVSTLKIQRTERGDSAVYLCASSLGLAPDTQYFGPGTRLTVL.

The chain combines TRBV3-1 (or the pseudogene TRBV3-2) with TRBJ2-3; D remains ambiguous. This CDR3 contains 12 residues. Per germline, CDR1 LGHDT and CDR2 YNNKEL (reference sequence). V was shortened by 5 bases and J by 2 bases, with 5 bases between the two germline ends. The CDR3 loop is CASSLYTDTQYF. The DNA for the CDR3 is TGTGCCAGCAGCTTATACACAGATACGCAGTATTTT.

The CDR3 protein is CATSDPTSGYSTDTQYF. As DNA, the CDR3 is TGTGCCACCAGTGATCCCACTAGCGGGTATAGCACAGATACGCAGTATTTT. The V and J genes are TRBV24-1 and TRBJ2-3; 9 nucleotides align to TRBD2. The ends lost 3 bases at V and 0 bases at J; junction bases unmatched: 6. This CDR3 has 17 residues. Germline-derived CDR1 and CDR2 are KGHDR and SFDVKD.

The V call is TRBV5-1, the J call TRBJ1-4; TRBD1 aligns across 7 bases. Losses at the gene ends were 4 bases for V and 8 bases for J; bases not matched to a gene: 11. Germline CDR1 and CDR2: SGHRS and YFSETQ. The CDR3 spans 15 residues. This CDR3 is CASSNYGTEEEKLFF. The CDR3 DNA reads as TGCGCCAGCAGCAACTACGGGACAGAGGAAGAAAAACTGTTTTTT.

V usage is TRBV6-5 and J usage is TRBJ1-6; unclear D gene. Germline V gene lookup returns CDR1 MNHEY and CDR2 SVGAGI. The ends were cut back, 5 bases at V and 7 bases at J, with 6 bases in the middle. CDR3 length equals 12 residues. The CDR3 spells CASSPTNSPLHF. DNA for the CDR3: TGTGCCAGCAGTCCTACCAATTCACCCCTCCACTTT.

The rearrangement uses TRBV5-1 and TRBJ2-7, with 13 bases lining up with TRBD2. Germline V gene sequence: CDR1 SGHRS, CDR2 YFSETQ. Trimming took 5 bases from V and 4 from J; bases not matched to a gene: 6. This CDR3 spans 15 amino acids. The CDR3 sequence: CASRPGTSGIYEQYF. CDR3 nucleotides: TGCGCCAGCAGACCGGGGACTAGCGGGATTTACGAGCAGTACTTC.

The chain couples TRBV18 to TRBJ1-2, with D possibly matching TRBD1 (5 bases). Looked up from germline, CDR1 is KGHSH and CDR2 is LQKENI. The V gene lost 2 bases and the J gene lost 8 bases, with 12 bases spanning the gap. The CDR3 totals 13 residues. In DNA form, the CDR3 reads TGTGCCAGCTCACCATCGGACATCTCAGGCTACACCTTC. It yields the protein CASSPSDISGYTF.

The rearrangement joins TRBV6-6 to TRBJ1-5; D is undetermined. This CDR3 is built from 15 residues. Germline lookup yields CDR1 MNHNY and CDR2 SVGAGI (reference sequence). With 3 bases removed from V and 0 bases from J, the gap between germline ends came to 9 bases. This CDR3 reads CASSYSVYSNQPQHF. The CDR3 nucleotides read TGTGCCAGCAGTTATTCAGTTTATAGCAATCAGCCCCAGCATTTT.

The chain carries TRBV19 and TRBJ2-1, with D possibly being TRBD2 (5 bases). This CDR3 spans 14 amino acids. Trimming removed 4 bases from V and 10 bases from J, with 17 bases in between. Germline-derived CDR1 and CDR2 are LNHDA and SQIVND (reference sequence). The CDR3 sequence: CASSTPSSVEEQFF. The CDR3 nucleotides read TGTGCCAGTAGTACACCCAGTAGCGTTGAGGAGCAGTTCTTC.